This T cell receptor beta chain was identified in a study of PD-1 blockade in classical Hodgkin lymphoma. Across the whole study: Treatment was intravenous nivolumab, 3 mg/kg every 2 weeks, until progression. Study-level findings and limits: Before treatment, complete responders showed about the same diversity as newly diagnosed patients. While CD8+ TCR diversity did not rise significantly by C4D1, CD4+ TCR diversity did. Newly diagnosed patients were said to have less baseline TCR diversity than healthy donors did.

All trial patients relapsed after autologous stem cell transplantation. Remarks on this clone: Its antigen remains unknown.

The data were produced by immunoSEQ multiplex PCR, yet TCRdb's version contains in-frame clones alone and is incomplete. The table lists 15,000 to 20,000 clones, around 86% of them singletons, with about 24% in the top ten. From germline, CDR1 is GTSNPN and CDR2 SVGIG (reference sequence). V trimming: 3 bases; J trimming: 4 bases; junction bases outside the gene matches: 7. The CDR3 length is 14 residues. Sequencing was performed on peripheral blood mononuclear cells (PBMCs), taken at baseline. The TCR sequence derives from a human donor with classical Hodgkin lymphoma. The chain recombines TRBV30 with TRBJ2-7, with TRBD1 matching 9 bases. The CDR3 reads CAWRGTGNSYEQYF. Here the CDR3 DNA reads TGTGCCTGGAGGGGGACAGGGAATTCTTACGAGCAGTACTTC. The full variable domain, rest sourced from reference TRBV30 and TRBJ2-7, is SQTIHQWPATLVQPVGSPLSLECTVEGTSNPNLYWYRQAAGRGLQLLFYSVGIGQISSEVPQNLSASRPQDRQFILSSKKLLLSDSGFYLCAWRGTGNSYEQYFGPGTRLTVT.